Listed below are T cell receptor beta chains from one sample, sequenced in a study of blood T cell repertoires in COVID-19. Produced via immunoSEQ multiplex PCR; TCRdb's table is partial and in-frame only. The data show 250,000 to 350,000 clones, with 80% to 95% seen just once and roughly 6.8% held by the top ten. The sample was peripheral blood. All receptors come from a woman aged 25 to 39 with COVID-19, enrolled during active disease. The conserved cysteine and the conserved F or W are not part of the CDR3 here.

v_call,j_call,cdr3_aa
TRBV20-1,TRBJ2-5,SASLGETQY
TRBV6-1,TRBJ1-2,ASREGGPNYGYT
TRBV6-4,TRBJ2-3,ASSPNADTQY
TRBV4-1,TRBJ2-1,ASSQEEREVYNEQF
TRBV5-5,TRBJ2-5,ASSSLVGTETQY
TRBV30,TRBJ1-5,AWSGDMDQPQH
TRBV4-1,TRBJ1-3,ASSQAGFGRNTIY
TRBV7-9,TRBJ2-7,ASSPPSRGGVGDGEQY
TRBV10-1,TRBJ2-7,ASSERQNYEQY
TRBV6-5,TRBJ1-2,ASSYDSWGYGYT
TRBV11-2,TRBJ2-2,ASSLVPRGRNTGELF
TRBV19,TRBJ1-1,ASSIDWSRGLITEAF
TRBV11-2,TRBJ2-3,ASSYLWTQY
TRBV27,TRBJ1-5,ASSRLRSNQPQH
TRBV5-6,TRBJ1-1,ASSFQQLMNTEAF
TRBV6-6,TRBJ1-1,ASSYSGRGPNTEAF
TRBV27,TRBJ2-1,ASEPSRRQTRYNEQF
TRBV28,TRBJ2-1,ATLAGEGPPVEQF
TRBV28,TRBJ2-7,ASSPRPYEQY
TRBV9,TRBJ2-1,ASSVDSGRGEQF
TRBV28,TRBJ1-1,ASSFVTWAGNTEAF
TRBV11-2,TRBJ2-3,ASGRRAGVSTDTQY
TRBV5-1,TRBJ2-1,ASSLGTAAYNEQF
TRBV3-1/TRBV3-2,TRBJ1-1,ASRDRGGTEAF
TRBV11-2,TRBJ2-1,ASSLESGQGRNNEQF
TRBV9,TRBJ1-4,ASSVGAGYNEKLF
TRBV14,TRBJ1-2,ASSPTGNGYT
TRBV18,TRBJ1-1,ASSPTGADTEAF